This is a list of T cell receptor beta chains from one sample in a study of blood T cell repertoires in COVID-19. Profiled with immunoSEQ multiplex PCR; TCRdb holds only in-frame clones, not every one. Of 98,000 or so clones listed, 75% to 90% are singletons. The sequenced sample consisted of peripheral blood. These receptors all stem from a man aged 55 to 70 with COVID-19, enrolled during active disease. Each CDR3 is given with its conserved first and last residue. Each record gives: clone size, V gene, J gene, D gene, CDR3 DNA, CDR3 protein. D genes are given only for firm matches. Not every row has a clone size; where given, it reads once, few, many or a size class.

abundance: -
v_gene: TRBV30
j_gene: TRBJ2-2
d_gene: TRBD1
CDR3nt: TGTGCCTGGAGTAGGGGGACAGCGAACACCGGGGAGCTGTTTTTT
CDR3aa: CAWSRGTANTGELFF

abundance: -
v_gene: TRBV28
j_gene: TRBJ1-5
d_gene: TRBD1
CDR3nt: TGTGCCAGCAGACCTCCGGGACAGGGAGAGTTGGCCCAGCATTTT
CDR3aa: CASRPPGQGELAQHF

abundance: -
v_gene: TRBV10-1
j_gene: TRBJ1-1
d_gene: -
CDR3nt: TGCGCCAGCAGTTCACAGTTGAACACTGAAGCTTTCTTT
CDR3aa: CASSSQLNTEAFF

abundance: -
v_gene: TRBV4-3
j_gene: TRBJ1-3
d_gene: -
CDR3nt: TGCGCCAGCAGCCAAGACAGGGGCACGGCTGGAAACACCATATATTTT
CDR3aa: CASSQDRGTAGNTIYF

abundance: once
v_gene: TRBV5-8
j_gene: TRBJ1-5
d_gene: TRBD1
CDR3nt: TGTGCCAGCAGCTTGGGGACAGGAGGGTATCAGCCCCAGCATTTT
CDR3aa: CASSLGTGGYQPQHF

abundance: once
v_gene: TRBV12-3/TRBV12-4
j_gene: TRBJ2-7
d_gene: -
CDR3nt: TGTGCCAGCTCGACAATTTACGAGCAGTACTTC
CDR3aa: CASSTIYEQYF

abundance: -
v_gene: TRBV18
j_gene: TRBJ1-5
d_gene: TRBD1
CDR3nt: TGTGCCAGCTCACCAGGGACAGTCGATAGCAATCAGCCCCAGCATTTT
CDR3aa: CASSPGTVDSNQPQHF

abundance: once
v_gene: TRBV28
j_gene: TRBJ1-1
d_gene: -
CDR3nt: TGTGCCAGCAGTCTCCAAGGAGGGACGAACACTGAAGCTTTCTTT
CDR3aa: CASSLQGGTNTEAFF

abundance: -
v_gene: TRBV5-1
j_gene: TRBJ2-1
d_gene: TRBD2
CDR3nt: TGCGCCAGCAGCTTGCCGGGACTAGCGGGACGGAATGAGCAGTTCTTC
CDR3aa: CASSLPGLAGRNEQFF

abundance: -
v_gene: TRBV7-9
j_gene: TRBJ2-1
d_gene: TRBD2
CDR3nt: TGTGCCAGCACTCCTAAAAAAGGACTAGCCTCCAATGAGCAGTTCTTC
CDR3aa: CASTPKKGLASNEQFF

abundance: -
v_gene: TRBV4-1
j_gene: TRBJ2-1
d_gene: TRBD2
CDR3nt: TGCGCCAGCAGCCAACGCCTTCCTAGCGGGCTTCAGTTCTTC
CDR3aa: CASSQRLPSGLQFF

abundance: -
v_gene: TRBV11-2
j_gene: TRBJ1-2
d_gene: -
CDR3nt: TGTGCCAGCAGCTTAGAACTGGGGAGCGGCTACACCTTC
CDR3aa: CASSLELGSGYTF

abundance: -
v_gene: TRBV7-9
j_gene: TRBJ2-6
d_gene: -
CDR3nt: TGTGCCAGCAGCTTAGCGATTAGGAGCTCTGGGGCCAACGTCCTGACTTTC
CDR3aa: CASSLAIRSSGANVLTF

abundance: -
v_gene: TRBV7-6
j_gene: TRBJ2-1
d_gene: -
CDR3nt: TGTGCCAGCAGCTTAGGGGCTAGCCGGTCCGATGAGCAGTTCTTC
CDR3aa: CASSLGASRSDEQFF